This T cell receptor beta chain was identified during a study of T cell responses to AZD1222 COVID-19 vaccine. Study-level information: Samples with a second dose at about 4 or about 12 weeks were pooled together.

Study-wide results and caveats: Repertoire sampling was restricted to post-peak T cell response timepoints. Baseline serology detected seropositivity in only a handful of AZD1222 recipients. Donors in the cohort were predominantly white British and more often female, and clonal diversity was possibly underestimated.

The CDR3 loop spans 16 amino acids. V was shortened by 3 bases and J by 8 bases, with 19 bases between the two germline ends. Germline V gene data show CDR1 as LNHDA and CDR2 as SQIVND (reference sequence). With regard to this clone: The antigen remains unidentified.

Profiled with immunoSEQ multiplex PCR; TCRdb holds only in-frame clones, not every one. The data contain 150,000 to 200,000 clones, around 87% of them seen just once; the ten biggest clones take up less than 3%. The sample in question was peripheral blood, obtained on day 0 of AZD1222 vaccination. This receptor was identified in an adult in good health. The chain couples TRBV19 to TRBJ2-2; D might be TRBD2 (6 bases). This CDR3 reads CASSIHPPGGEGELFF. CDR3 DNA: TGTGCCAGTAGTATCCACCCTCCAGGAGGGGAGGGGGAGCTGTTTTTT.